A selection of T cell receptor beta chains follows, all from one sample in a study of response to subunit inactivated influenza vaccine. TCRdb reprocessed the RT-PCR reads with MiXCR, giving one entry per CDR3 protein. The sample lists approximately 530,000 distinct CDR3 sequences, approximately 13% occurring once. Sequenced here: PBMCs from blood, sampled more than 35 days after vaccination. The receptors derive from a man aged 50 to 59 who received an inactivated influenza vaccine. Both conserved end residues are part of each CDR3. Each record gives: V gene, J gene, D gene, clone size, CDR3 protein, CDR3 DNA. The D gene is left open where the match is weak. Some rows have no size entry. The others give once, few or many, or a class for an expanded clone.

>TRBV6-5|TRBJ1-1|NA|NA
CASSFLGSGADTEAFF
TGTGCCAGCAGTTTTCTGGGTAGCGGGGCGGACACTGAAGCTTTCTTT
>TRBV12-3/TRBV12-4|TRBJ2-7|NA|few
CASSLSSTATAFF
TGTGCCAGCAGTTTAAGTTCGACCGCCACTGCGTTCTTC
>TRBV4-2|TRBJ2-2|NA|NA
CASSQVPRGQGGELFF
TGTGCCAGCAGCCAAGTCCCGAGGGGCCAGGGCGGGGAGCTGTTTTTT
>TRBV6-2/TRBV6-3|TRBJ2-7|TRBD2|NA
CASSLVAGVPTYEQYF
TGTGCCAGCAGTTTGGTAGCGGGAGTACCGACCTACGAGCAGTACTTC
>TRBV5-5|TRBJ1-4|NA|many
CASSANPRAANEKLFF
TGTGCCAGCAGCGCTAATCCTCGGGCGGCTAATGAAAAACTGTTTTTT
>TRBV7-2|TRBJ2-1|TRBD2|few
CASSKSGSRLGEQFF
TGTGCCAGCAGCAAAAGCGGGAGTCGCCTAGGTGAGCAGTTCTTC
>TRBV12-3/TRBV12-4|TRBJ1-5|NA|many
CASTLGWNQPQHF
TGTGCCAGCACCCTAGGTTGGAATCAGCCCCAGCATTTT
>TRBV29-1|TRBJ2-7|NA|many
CSGQGVGGEQYF
TGCAGCGGTCAGGGGGTCGGGGGTGAGCAGTACTTC
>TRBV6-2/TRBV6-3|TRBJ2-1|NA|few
CASSPLLKLAPRAYNEQFF
TGTGCCAGCAGCCCCCTCTTGAAACTAGCCCCACGGGCCTACAATGAGCAGTTCTTC
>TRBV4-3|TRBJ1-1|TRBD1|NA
CASAPQQGVTEAFF
TGCGCCAGCGCCCCCCAACAGGGGGTCACTGAAGCTTTCTTT
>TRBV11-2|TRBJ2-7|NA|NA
CASSFSGRGPEQYF
TGTGCCAGCAGCTTCTCTGGCAGGGGCCCCGAGCAGTACTTC
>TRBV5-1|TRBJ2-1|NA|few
CASSLIGFGGYNEQFF
TGCGCCAGCAGCTTGATAGGGTTTGGGGGTTACAATGAGCAGTTCTTC
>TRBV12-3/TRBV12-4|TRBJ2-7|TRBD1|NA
CASSHDRGRSYEQYF
TGTGCCAGCAGCCACGACAGGGGAAGATCCTACGAGCAGTACTTC
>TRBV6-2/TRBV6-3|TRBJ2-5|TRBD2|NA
CASSGLAGVIEETQYF
TGTGCCAGCAGCGGACTAGCGGGGGTCATAGAAGAGACCCAGTACTTC
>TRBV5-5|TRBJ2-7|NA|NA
CASSFLTGHNEQYF
TGTGCCAGCAGCTTTCTGACCGGGCACAACGAGCAGTACTTC
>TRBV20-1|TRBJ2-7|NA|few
CSASSGSEQYF
TGCAGTGCTAGTTCCGGTTCCGAGCAGTACTTC
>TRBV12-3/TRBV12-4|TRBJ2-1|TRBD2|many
CASSKGTSGYNEQFF
TGTGCCAGCAGCAAGGGGACTAGCGGGTACAATGAGCAGTTCTTC
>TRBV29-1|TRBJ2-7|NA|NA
CSVFNGYEQYF
TGCAGCGTTTTTAACGGTTACGAGCAGTACTTC
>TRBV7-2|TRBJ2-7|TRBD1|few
CASSVPQGAHEQYF
TGTGCCAGCAGCGTCCCACAGGGGGCCCACGAGCAGTACTTC
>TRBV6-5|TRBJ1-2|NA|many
CASGTAYGYTF
TGTGCCAGCGGAACGGCCTATGGCTACACCTTC
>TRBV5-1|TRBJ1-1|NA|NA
CASSLDVPGRLNTEAFF
TGCGCCAGCAGCTTGGATGTGCCCGGACGGTTGAACACTGAAGCTTTCTTT
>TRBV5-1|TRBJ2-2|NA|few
CASSLGRGKAGELFF
TGCGCCAGCAGCTTAGGCAGGGGAAAAGCCGGGGAGCTGTTTTTT
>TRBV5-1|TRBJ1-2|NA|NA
CASSLDPPRYTF
TGCGCCAGCAGCTTGGATCCCCCCCGCTACACCTTC
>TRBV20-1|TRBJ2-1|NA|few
CSARTFGVSYNEQFF
TGCAGTGCTAGAACGTTCGGGGTTTCCTACAATGAGCAGTTCTTC
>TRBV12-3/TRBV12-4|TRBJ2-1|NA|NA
CASTQQGTYNEQFF
TGTGCCAGCACCCAGCAAGGCACTTACAATGAGCAGTTCTTC
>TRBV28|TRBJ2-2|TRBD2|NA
CASSLRRAGVGTGELFF
TGTGCCAGCAGTTTAAGGCGAGCGGGAGTTGGCACCGGGGAGCTGTTTTTT
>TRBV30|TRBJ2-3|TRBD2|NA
CAWSGPGLATDTQYF
TGTGCCTGGAGTGGACCGGGACTAGCGACAGATACGCAGTATTTT
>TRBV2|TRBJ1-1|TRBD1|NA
CASRGVRGTAEAFF
TGTGCCAGCAGAGGGGTCAGGGGGACGGCTGAAGCTTTCTTT
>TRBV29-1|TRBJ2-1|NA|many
CSVENPLGNEQFF
TGCAGCGTTGAAAACCCTCTAGGGAATGAGCAGTTCTTC
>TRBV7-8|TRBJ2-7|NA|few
CASSRGGGRSSYEQYF
TGTGCCAGCAGCCGAGGGGGAGGCAGGAGCTCCTACGAGCAGTACTTC
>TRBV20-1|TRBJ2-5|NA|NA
CSASPRRSRETQYF
TGCAGTGCTAGTCCTAGACGGTCTCGCGAGACCCAGTACTTC
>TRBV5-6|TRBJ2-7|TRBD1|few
CASSPRDRATSYEQYF
TGTGCCAGCAGCCCTCGCGACAGGGCGACCTCCTACGAGCAGTACTTC
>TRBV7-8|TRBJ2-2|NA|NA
CASSLRRGQNTGELFF
TGTGCCAGCAGCTTACGCCGGGGTCAGAACACCGGGGAGCTGTTTTTT
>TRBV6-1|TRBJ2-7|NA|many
CASMDVWRSSSYEQYF
TGTGCCAGCATGGACGTTTGGAGGAGCAGCTCCTACGAGCAGTACTTC
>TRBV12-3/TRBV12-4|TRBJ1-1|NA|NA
CASSRWETEAFF
TGTGCCAGCAGTCGGTGGGAGACTGAAGCTTTCTTT
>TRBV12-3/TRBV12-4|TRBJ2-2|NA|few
CASSRQMNTGELFF
TGTGCCAGCAGTAGACAGATGAACACCGGGGAGCTGTTTTTT
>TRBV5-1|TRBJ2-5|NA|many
CASRSYGAQGETQYF
TGCGCCAGCAGGTCTTACGGGGCACAAGGAGAGACCCAGTACTTC
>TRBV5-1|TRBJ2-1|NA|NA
CASSSALEGEEQFF
TGCGCCAGCAGCTCAGCCCTAGAGGGGGAAGAGCAGTTCTTC
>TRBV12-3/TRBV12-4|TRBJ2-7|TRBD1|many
CASRAGQANYEQYF
TGTGCCAGCAGGGCGGGACAGGCGAACTACGAGCAGTACTTC